These 26 T cell receptor beta chains share one sample of origin, sequenced in a study of cytomegalovirus exposure and HLA in healthy donors. The PCR made use of 60 Vbeta and 13 Jbeta primers. Assay used: immunoSEQ multiplex PCR; TCRdb lists only in-frame clones, some missing. In the table there are 85,000 to 120,000 clones, about four fifths of which are singletons. Input material: PBMCs. The receptors were sampled from a man aged 45-65 years in good health and CMV-seronegative.

This clone was found a few times. The rearrangement uses TRBV30 and TRBJ1-4, with TRBD1 matching over 8 bases. The germline V gene encodes CDR1 GTSNPN and CDR2 SVGIG (reference sequence). Trimming took 5 bases from V and 6 from J; bases not matched to a gene: 8. This CDR3 has 14 residues. The DNA of the CDR3 is TGTGCCTGGCTTGACAGGGGAGGCGATGAAAAACTGTTTTTT. It is translated as CAWLDRGGDEKLFF.

This clone is a singleton in its sample. The chain links TRBV7-3 to TRBJ2-2; D is possibly TRBD2 (6 bases). The germline V gene has CDR1 SGHTA and CDR2 FQGTGA. The CDR3 consists of 15 residues. The V end was cut by 1 base, the J end by 3 bases, with 9 bases between. The CDR3 loop reads CASSLIGGDTGELFF. The CDR3 coding sequence is TGTGCCAGCAGCTTAATAGGAGGGGACACCGGGGAGCTGTTTTTT. Full variable domain (remainder filled in from reference TRBV7-3 and TRBJ2-2): GAGVSQTPSNKVTEKGKYVELRCDPISGHTALYWYRQSLGQGPEFLIYFQGTGAADDSGLPNDRFFAVRPEGSVSTLKIQRTERGDSAVYLCASSLIGGDTGELFFGEGSRLTVL.

The V call is TRBV10-3, the J call TRBJ1-1; 7 nucleotides agree with TRBD1. V lost 10 bases to trimming and J lost 1 base; unmatched junction nucleotides: 3. The germline CDR1 and CDR2 sequences are ENHRY and SYGVKD. The CDR3 spans 12 residues. CDR3 nucleotide sequence: TGTGCCACCGGACAGGAGAACACTGAAGCTTTCTTT. Translating it yields CATGQENTEAFF.

This clone is a singleton in its sample. This rearrangement joins TRBV6-1 to TRBJ1-5; 7 bases line up with TRBD1. V gave up 4 bases and J gave up 4 bases; unmatched junction bases: 4. The CDR3 sequence is 14 residues long. Germline CDR1 reads MNHNS; CDR2 reads SASEGT. CDR3 nucleotides: TGTGCCAGCAGTGGACAGGGTGGAAATCAGCCCCAGCATTTT. Encoded protein: CASSGQGGNQPQHF.

CDR3 sequence: CASGRGGSSYEQYF. The DNA for the CDR3 is TGTGCCAGCGGTAGGGGGGGGAGCTCCTACGAGCAGTACTTC. This chain links TRBV7-2 with TRBJ2-7; D may be TRBD2 (7 bases). V was shortened by 8 bases and J by 0 bases, with 14 bases between the two germline ends. From germline, CDR1 is SGHTA and CDR2 FQGNSA. The CDR3 is 14 residues long.

The chain employs TRBV10-2 and TRBJ2-7; the D gene is possibly TRBD1 (5 bases). The CDR3 loop spans 12 amino acids. The ends were cut back, 8 bases at V and 5 bases at J, with 13 bases in the middle. The V gene's germline CDR1 is WSHSY and CDR2 SAAADI. In nucleotides, the CDR3 is TGCGCCAGCGGGGTATGGGGCCACGAGCAGTACTTC. Amino acid sequence: CASGVWGHEQYF.

The genes are TRBV28 and TRBJ2-5; a weak D match, TRBD1 (6 bases). CDR1 is MDHEN, CDR2 SYDVKM, per germline. Trimming took off 8 bases at V and 5 bases at J, with 15 bases between the two ends. The CDR3 covers 13 residues. CDR3 nucleotide sequence: TGTGCCAGCGGACTCCAGGGGATCGAGACCCAGTACTTC. Protein: CASGLQGIETQYF. Variable domain in full (rest from reference TRBV28 and TRBJ2-5): DVKVTQSSRYLVKRTGEKVFLECVQDMDHENMFWYRQDPGLGLRLIYFSYDVKMKEKGDIPEGYSVSREKKERFSLILESASTNQTSMYLCASGLQGIETQYFGPGTRLLVL.

V and J are TRBV2 and TRBJ2-3, with 11 bases fitting TRBD1. V gave up 7 bases and J gave up 4 bases; unmatched junction bases: 10. CDR1 and CDR2 from the germline V gene are SNHLY and FYNNEI. The CDR3 extends over 16 amino acids. The CDR3 protein is CASIRDRGGMSDTQYF. In DNA form, the CDR3 reads TGTGCCAGCATTCGGGACAGGGGGGGCATGTCAGATACGCAGTATTTT.

The V call is TRBV5-1, the J call TRBJ2-1; D ambiguous. The V gene lost 0 bases and the J gene lost 5 bases, with 6 bases spanning the gap. This CDR3 comprises 13 residues. From germline, CDR1 is SGHRS and CDR2 YFSETQ. The CDR3 DNA is TGCGCCAGCAGCTTGGGAAGCAACAATGAGCAGTTCTTC. The encoded protein is CASSLGSNNEQFF.

The rearrangement uses TRBV4-1 and TRBJ1-6, with D possibly being TRBD1 (6 bases). Trimming took 4 bases from V and 9 from J, leaving 13 bases between them. This CDR3 comprises 14 residues. Germline V gives CDR1 MGHRA, CDR2 YSYEKL. The CDR3 coding sequence is TGCGCCAGCAGCCCGTACAGGGACCTTTCACCCCTCCACTTT. It yields the protein CASSPYRDLSPLHF.

This chain links TRBV5-4 with TRBJ2-1; maybe TRBD1 (6 bases). This CDR3 region has 16 residues. The germline V and J ends were trimmed by 0 bases and 4 bases, with 14 bases remaining between them. CDR1 is SGHNT and CDR2 is YYREEE in the germline V gene (reference sequence). The CDR3 nucleotides read TGTGCCAGCAGCTTGGGGCCTGGACAGCAGTACAATGAGCAGTTCTTC. Protein product: CASSLGPGQQYNEQFF.

The chain is built from TRBV6-5 and TRBJ1-1; TRBD1 matches at 7 bases. Germline loops: CDR1 MNHEY, CDR2 SVGAGI. The CDR3 spans 14 residues. V lost 5 bases and J lost 2; bases outside the gene matches: 5. The CDR3 spells CASSVDRQNTEAFF. CDR3 nucleotides: TGTGCCAGCAGTGTGGACAGGCAAAACACTGAAGCTTTCTTT.

The V gene is TRBV6-6, the J gene TRBJ2-2; 10 bases fit TRBD1. The CDR3 contains 15 residues. The V segment lost 7 bases and the J segment 6 bases; nucleotides outside the gene matches: 8. Germline values: CDR1 MNHNY, CDR2 SVGAGI (reference sequence). The CDR3 loop reads CASKLTGGSAGELFF. The DNA of the CDR3 is TGTGCCAGCAAGTTGACAGGGGGCTCAGCCGGGGAGCTGTTTTTT.

The V gene is TRBV9, the J gene TRBJ2-3, with TRBD2 identical over 10 bases. With V trimmed by 4 bases and J by 2 bases, 10 bases remained unmatched. The CDR3 is made up of 17 amino acids. CDR1 is SGDLS and CDR2 is YYNGEE in the germline V gene. The CDR3 here is CASSPQLAGTYTDTQYF. The CDR3 region has the DNA TGTGCCAGCAGCCCTCAACTAGCGGGGACGTACACAGATACGCAGTATTTT.

The genes are TRBV11-3 and TRBJ1-6; 8 nucleotides match TRBD1. Germline lookup yields CDR1 SGHNT and CDR2 YENEEA. The ends lost 5 bases at V and 10 bases at J; junction bases unmatched: 7. The CDR3 runs to 14 residues. The CDR3 coding sequence is TGTGCCAGCAGCCCGACAGGGGATGGGTCACCCCTCCACTTT. Encoded protein: CASSPTGDGSPLHF.

This rearrangement joins TRBV4-1 to TRBJ1-2; D is perhaps TRBD1 (6 bases). CDR1 is MGHRA, CDR2 YSYEKL, per germline. CDR3 length equals 16 residues. V was clipped by 7 bases and J by 0 bases, with 18 bases between them. CDR3 sequence: CASTAHGQRSNYGYTF. DNA of the CDR3: TGCGCCAGCACCGCCCACGGACAGCGCTCTAACTATGGCTACACCTTC.

V and J are TRBV30 and TRBJ2-7; 7 positions match TRBD1. Trimming took 5 bases from V and 0 from J; bases not matched to a gene: 4. CDR1 is GTSNPN, CDR2 SVGIG, per germline (reference sequence). The CDR3 sequence is 13 residues long. The CDR3 DNA is TGTGCCTGGGGAACAGGGGCCTCCTACGAGCAGTACTTC. Translating gives CAWGTGASYEQYF. Full variable domain (remainder filled in from reference TRBV30 and TRBJ2-7): SQTIHQWPATLVQPVGSPLSLECTVEGTSNPNLYWYRQAAGRGLQLLFYSVGIGQISSEVPQNLSASRPQDRQFILSSKKLLLSDSGFYLCAWGTGASYEQYFGPGTRLTVT.

The chain links TRBV19 to TRBJ1-2; D gene ambiguous. This CDR3 has 16 amino acids. The germline V and J ends were trimmed by 7 bases and 0 bases, with 18 bases remaining between them. Germline CDR1 and CDR2: LNHDA and SQIVND (reference sequence). In DNA form, the CDR3 reads TGTGCCAGTACCAATGAGGTTACCTCAGCTAACTATGGCTACACCTTC. This codes for CASTNEVTSANYGYTF.

V is TRBV19 and J is TRBJ1-6, with D possibly being TRBD1 (5 bases). The CDR3 is 15 amino acids. The germline V gene encodes CDR1 LNHDA and CDR2 SQIVND (reference sequence). V was shortened by 1 base and J by 7 bases, with 11 bases between the two germline ends. This CDR3 is CASSIGRTSNSPLHF. The CDR3 region has the DNA TGTGCCAGTAGTATAGGCAGGACAAGCAATTCACCCCTCCACTTT.

This chain uses TRBV5-1 with TRBJ2-6; D may be TRBD1 (6 bases). Germline CDR1 and CDR2: SGHRS and YFSETQ. Trimming removed 3 bases at V and 2 bases at J, with 9 bases between. The CDR3 length is 15 residues. The CDR3 here is CASSSQGAGANVLTF. CDR3 sequence (DNA): TGCGCCAGCAGCTCACAGGGAGCTGGGGCCAACGTCCTGACTTTC. The full variable domain, completed using reference TRBV5-1 and TRBJ2-6, is KAGVTQTPRYLIKTRGQQVTLSCSPISGHRSVSWYQQTPGQGLQFLFEYFSETQRNKGNFPGRFSGRQFSNSRSEMNVSTLELGDSALYLCASSSQGAGANVLTFGAGSRLTVL.

The chain combines TRBV28 with TRBJ2-6, with a possible D match to TRBD2 (6 bases). Germline CDR1 is MDHEN and CDR2 is SYDVKM. Trimming removed 8 bases at V and 4 bases at J, with 12 bases between. The CDR3 has 14 amino acids. The DNA for the CDR3 is TGTGCCAGCGAGGGCGCGGGGGGGGCCAACGTCCTGACTTTC. It encodes CASEGAGGANVLTF. The full variable domain, rest sourced from reference TRBV28 and TRBJ2-6, is DVKVTQSSRYLVKRTGEKVFLECVQDMDHENMFWYRQDPGLGLRLIYFSYDVKMKEKGDIPEGYSVSREKKERFSLILESASTNQTSMYLCASEGAGGANVLTFGAGSRLTVL.

J is TRBJ2-7 and V is TRBV11-2; 9 positions match TRBD1. Germline V gene sequence: CDR1 SGHAT, CDR2 FQNNGV. The J segment lost 2 bases and the V segment lost 2 bases, leaving 7 bases of the junction unmatched. The CDR3 contains 16 residues. The CDR3 nucleotides are TGTGCCAGCAGCTTATCGGCCAGACAGGGGGCCTACGAGCAGTACTTC. It encodes CASSLSARQGAYEQYF.

This clone has just one count. The chain joins TRBV9 to TRBJ2-5; 9 nucleotides align to TRBD2. CDR1 and CDR2 (germline): SGDLS, YYNGEE. This CDR3 contains 15 residues. J lost 4 bases, V lost 3 bases, and 7 bases had no gene match. CDR3: CASSDRTSERETQYF. CDR3 nucleotide sequence: TGTGCCAGCAGCGACCGGACTAGCGAGCGAGAGACCCAGTACTTC.

The chain combines TRBV4-2 with TRBJ1-6; D is perhaps TRBD1 (5 bases). The CDR3 contains 16 residues. Germline CDR1 and CDR2: LGHNA and YNFKEQ. V was clipped by 1 base and J by 6 bases, with 13 bases between them. This chain's CDR3 is CASSQGLGGTNSPLHF. The CDR3 DNA reads as TGTGCCAGCAGCCAAGGTCTCGGAGGGACTAATTCACCCCTCCACTTT.

For the CDR3, the DNA is TGCGCCAGCAGTGGACTTCGACTAGCGGGGGGCGGCGAGCAGTACTTC. Encoded protein: CASSGLRLAGGGEQYF. The rearrangement links TRBV10-2 to TRBJ2-7, with TRBD2 matching over 13 bases. The V gene end was trimmed by 4 bases and the J gene end by 6 bases; junction bases not matched to a gene: 9. Germline CDR1 is WSHSY and CDR2 is SAAADI. This CDR3 is 16 amino acids long.

This clone was counted a single time. The J gene is TRBJ2-3, the V gene TRBV5-6; a weak D match, TRBD1 (6 bases). The CDR3 totals 14 residues. Trimming shortened V by 4 bases and J by 2 bases, and 11 bases separated the two germline ends. Germline CDR1 and CDR2: SGHDT and YYEEEE. CDR3 sequence (DNA): TGTGCCAGCAGCAGACAGGCAATCACAGATACGCAGTATTTT. This gives the protein CASSRQAITDTQYF.